This TCR beta chain derives from a study of regulatory T cells in long-lasting Graves disease. To make TCR beta libraries, researchers used iRepertoire HTBI primers and Arm-PCR of CDR3 regions. Methods used by the authors: Samples collectively showed 60 to 75 TRBV and 14 TRBJ segments. MiXCR, applied by TCRdb to the multiplex PCR reads, yields one record per CDR3 protein. TCRdb's processing, not the study's, gives the V and J calls here. The sample gives roughly 350,000 distinct CDR3 sequences, roughly a sixth of which show up once; roughly 30% is in the top ten. Time point indicated: newly diagnosed GD, antithyroid drugs for less than 3 months. Scientists built the TCR library using RNA that was extracted from PBMCs. Germline CDR1 reads DFQATT; CDR2 reads SNEGSKA (reference sequence). V dropped 1 base and J dropped 7; count of bases not matched to a gene: 2. The CDR3 is 13 residues long. The data also belong to a second study, concerning T cells in Graves' hyperthyroidism and ophthalmopathy.

The receptor was isolated from a man between 40 and 49 years old with Graves disease. The rearrangement uses TRBV20-1 and TRBJ2-4; 9 bases align to TRBD1. The sample in question was peripheral blood mononuclear cells (PBMCs), obtained at new diagnosis, from a patient treated with antithyroid drugs. CDR3 amino acids: CSARGTGVNIQYF. As DNA, the CDR3 is TGCAGTGCTAGAGGGACAGGGGTGAACATTCAGTACTTC.